What follows describes a single TCR beta chain. The antigen is not known. V dropped 4 bases and J dropped 0 bases, with 10 bases sitting between them. Germline loops: CDR1 LGHNA, CDR2 YSLEER. The CDR3 spans 14 residues. The data were obtained in a study of T cell responses to AZD1222 COVID-19 vaccine. This table comes from immunoSEQ multiplex PCR, and its TCRdb copy is limited to in-frame clones, with some not included. The repertoire has some 62,000 clones, around 75% of them found once; the top ten carry 11% to 15%. Study results and limitations: Unmutated regions of variants are reportedly targeted by nearly half of spike-specific TCRs. Donors skewed white British and female; clonal diversity was possibly underestimated.

V and J are TRBV4-3 and TRBJ2-7; D is possibly TRBD1 (5 bases). This material consisted of peripheral blood, taken on day 0 of AZD1222 vaccination. This TCR was sampled from an adult in good health. DNA of the CDR3: TGCGCCAGCAGCCTCACAAGGGGCTCCTACGAGCAGTACTTC. This translates into CASSLTRGSYEQYF.